This T cell receptor (beta chain) was found in a study of monozygotic twins with inflammatory bowel disease. Study results and limitations: By inverse Simpson index, TCRbeta diversity was lower in IBD patients than in healthy co-twins. No detectable difference in repertoire similarity separated concordant from discordant twins, possibly as a result of limited power.

The template-switching step introduced UMIs that carried a 6-nucleotide sample barcode. One entry per CDR3 protein, without DNA, is what TCRdb gives after re-calling the 5' RACE reads. This table lists some 330,000 distinct CDR3 sequences. The CDR3 loop spans 14 amino acids. Germline CDR1 and CDR2: MNHNS and SASEGT. To note about this clonotype: Its cognate antigen is unknown.

V usage is TRBV6-1 and J usage is TRBJ1-5; the D call of TRBD1 rests on TCRdb alone, since no DNA is present to check it. The sample taken for sequencing was blood. The clonotype was recovered from a human donor with ulcerative colitis or Crohn's disease, or a healthy co-twin of an affected twin (not recorded which). The CDR3 loop is CASSPGQFNQPQHF.